The sequence of this T cell receptor (beta chain) was determined in a study of cytomegalovirus exposure and HLA in healthy donors. General study results and limits: The study listed around 150 cytomegalovirus-associated TCR beta chains. More than 15,000 TCR beta sequences were associated with HLA alleles at 0.05 false discovery rate in a later analysis. The authors later linked a missense DCLRE1C variant to TCR beta V- and J-gene trimming. The authors considered a cluster of highly shared sequence variants likely to be a sequencing artifact.

Regarding this clone: As yet, its antigen is unknown.

Vbeta (60) and Jbeta (13) primers were used in the PCR. Produced via immunoSEQ multiplex PCR; TCRdb's table is partial and in-frame only. The repertoire holds about 140,000 clones, with about 70% as singletons. Sequenced material: PBMCs. The receptor comes from a male donor in good health and CMV-seronegative.

This chain's CDR3 is CATKSQGVGTDTQYF. CDR3 nucleotides: TGCGCCACCAAATCCCAGGGTGTAGGCACAGATACGCAGTATTTT. This chain connects TRBV5-1 to TRBJ2-3; D might be TRBD1 (5 bases). This CDR3 has 15 residues. Trimming took off 9 bases at V and 1 base at J, with 18 bases between the two ends. In germline, CDR1 is SGHRS, CDR2 YFSETQ.